This T cell receptor beta chain was recorded in a study of cytomegalovirus exposure and HLA in healthy donors. Overall study: A previous analysis identified approximately 110 million unique TCR beta sequences derived from roughly 180 million T cells.

The CDR3 is 15 amino acids. Trimming cost V 3 bases and J 2 bases, with 14 bases left between them. CDR1 is LGHNA and CDR2 is YSLEER in the germline V gene. Donors showed nominal health when sampled, although they likely had unrecorded immune exposures. 13 Jbeta primers and 60 Vbeta primers were used for the PCR. TCRdb keeps only in-frame clones here, not all; method: immunoSEQ multiplex PCR. Of around 67,000 clones in the sample, 68% are singletons; the top ten hold more than 2%. V gene TRBV4-3 combines with J gene TRBJ2-7; maybe TRBD1 (6 bases). Sequences were obtained from PBMCs. This TCR was sampled from a woman aged 30 to 39 in good health and CMV-seronegative. As DNA, the CDR3 is TGCGCCAGCAGCCAGGTACCGGGACAAGCCTACGAGCAGTACTTC. It codes for CASSQVPGQAYEQYF.